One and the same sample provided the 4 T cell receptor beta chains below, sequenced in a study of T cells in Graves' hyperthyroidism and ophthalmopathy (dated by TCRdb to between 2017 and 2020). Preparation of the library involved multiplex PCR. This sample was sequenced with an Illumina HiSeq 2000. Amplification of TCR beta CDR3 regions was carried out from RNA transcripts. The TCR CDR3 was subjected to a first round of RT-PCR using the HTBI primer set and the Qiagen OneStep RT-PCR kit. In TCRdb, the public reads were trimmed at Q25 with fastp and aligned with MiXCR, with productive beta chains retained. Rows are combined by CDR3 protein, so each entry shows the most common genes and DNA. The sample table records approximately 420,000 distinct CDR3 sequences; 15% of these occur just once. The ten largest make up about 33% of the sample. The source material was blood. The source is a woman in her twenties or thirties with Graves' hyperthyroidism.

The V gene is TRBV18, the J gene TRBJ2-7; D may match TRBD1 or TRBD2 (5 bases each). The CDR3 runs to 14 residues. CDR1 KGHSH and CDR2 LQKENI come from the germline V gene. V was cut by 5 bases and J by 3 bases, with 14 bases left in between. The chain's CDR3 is CASSSGRYFYEQYF. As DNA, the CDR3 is TGTGCCAGCTCATCGGGACGGTATTTCTACGAGCAGTACTTC. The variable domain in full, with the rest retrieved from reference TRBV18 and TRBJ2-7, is NAGVMQNPRHLVRRRGQEARLRCSPMKGHSHVYWYRQLPEEGLKFMVYLQKENIIDESGMPKERFSAEFPKEGPSILRIQQVVRGDSAAYFCASSSGRYFYEQYFGPGTRLTVT.

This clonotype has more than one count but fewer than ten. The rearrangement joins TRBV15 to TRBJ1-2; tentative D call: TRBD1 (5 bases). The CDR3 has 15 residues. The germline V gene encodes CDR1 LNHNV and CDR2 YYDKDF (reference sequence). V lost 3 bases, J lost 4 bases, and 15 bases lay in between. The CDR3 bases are TGTGCCACCAGCAGCCGTCCGGGACTAGGCTATGGCTACACCTTC. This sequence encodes CATSSRPGLGYGYTF.

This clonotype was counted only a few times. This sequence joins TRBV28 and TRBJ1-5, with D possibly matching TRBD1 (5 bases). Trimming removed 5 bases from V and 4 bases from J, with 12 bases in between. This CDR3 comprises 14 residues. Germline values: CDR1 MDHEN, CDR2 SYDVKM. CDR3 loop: CASSLDRRNQPQHF. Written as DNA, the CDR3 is TGTGCCAGCAGTCTCGACAGACGGAATCAGCCCCAGCATTTT.

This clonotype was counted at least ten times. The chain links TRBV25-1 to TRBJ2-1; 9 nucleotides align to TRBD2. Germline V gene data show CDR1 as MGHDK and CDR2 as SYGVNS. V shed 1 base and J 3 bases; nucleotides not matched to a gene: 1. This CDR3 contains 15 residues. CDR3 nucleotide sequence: TGTGCCAGCAGTGAATGGACTAGCGTCTACAATGAGCAGTTCTTC. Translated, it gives CASSEWTSVYNEQFF. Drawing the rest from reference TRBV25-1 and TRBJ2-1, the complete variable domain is EADIYQTPRYLVIGTGKKITLECSQTMGHDKMYWYQQDPGMELHLIHYSYGVNSTEKGDLSSESTVSRIRTEHFPLTLESARPSHTSQYLCASSEWTSVYNEQFFGPGTRLTVL.